Each of the 2 T cell receptor beta chains below was sequenced from the same sample in a study of PD-1 blockade in classical Hodgkin lymphoma. Brentuximab vedotin exposure varied, and every patient relapsed after autologous stem cell transplantation. CD8+ T cells were isolated from thawed PBMCs by magnetic negative selection. Generated by immunoSEQ multiplex PCR, the TCRdb table keeps only in-frame clones and is missing some. Here the sample spans roughly 28,000 clones, about 91% being singletons. This material consisted of CD8+ T cells from blood, taken at baseline. The source is a human donor with classical Hodgkin lymphoma.

The chain has TRBV5-8 and TRBJ1-1; TRBD1 might be the D (5 bases). CDR1 is SGHTS and CDR2 is YDEGEE in the germline V gene. V gave up 4 bases and J gave up 3 bases, with 16 bases separating them. The CDR3 is 15 amino acids. This chain's CDR3 is CASSTGPSRDTEAFF. The CDR3, as DNA: TGTGCCAGCAGCACGGGACCATCGAGGGACACTGAAGCTTTCTTT.

The chain employs TRBV9 and TRBJ2-3; D may be TRBD1 or TRBD2 (7 bases each). Trimming shortened V by 5 bases and J by 0 bases, and 16 bases separated the two germline ends. This CDR3 spans 16 amino acids. Germline values: CDR1 SGDLS, CDR2 YYNGEE. The CDR3 loop is CASRDHQGGSTDTQYF. In DNA form, the CDR3 reads TGTGCCAGCAGAGATCACCAGGGGGGGAGCACAGATACGCAGTATTTT.